The source of this T cell receptor beta chain is a study of long-term antiretroviral therapy in people with HIV (dated by TCRdb to the early 2020s). At the level of the whole study: The earliest samples were collected approximately a decade before the 2015 WHO recommendation for immediate ART, a period when ART was typically delayed until CD4 counts fell. A retrospective serial study tested whether ART initiation and durable HIV suppression were associated with changes in peripheral blood TRB repertoire composition and diversity. The cohort contributed over 150 cryopreserved PBMC samples from about 31 adults with confirmed HIV infection, collected serially over a mean of approximately 6 years (range 1-12). Among the 30 to 35 participants with HIV, around ten were female. Test extractions of a monoclonal T-cell line alongside some 36 polyclonal samples showed no cross-contamination during QIAcube processing.

Inclusion was restricted to participants for whom at least one PBMC sample before ART initiation and at least two post-ART samples were available. Treatment was received in the United States of America by all participants with HIV. Cryopreserved samples of roughly 0.95-10 million PBMC were thawed and washed before DNA extraction. At the time of the earliest PBMC sample, participants with HIV were aged between about 20 and 60 years. Per participant, PBMC samples came from 1-4 timepoints prior to ART initiation and 2-8 timepoints following ART initiation, for a median of 7 samples. Serial HIV viral load, CD4+ T-cell count, ART history and demographic data were obtained for every participant. Using a Qiagen kit on a QIAcube, genomic DNA was extracted from unsorted PBMC, with samples processed in batches of 12. This clone showed up just once. Its binding antigen is unknown. Per-base qualities were not stored, and no clone one base away is much larger.

The immunoSEQ hsTCRB v3.0 assay was used at survey level resolution for TRB variable region sequencing. TRB sequencing targeted a depth of about 40,000-50,000 T-cell genomes per sample. Pooled TRB libraries were sequenced on an Illumina MiSeq with a v3 150-cycle kit. The authors' pipeline ran thus. Repertoire analysis was performed in R inside a reproducible Nextflow workflow that covered QC, data transformation and analysis. LymphoSeq2, an R package for exploring AIRR-Seq data, was used to implement the custom analyses. After excluding a few samples that yielded fewer than 5000 total TRB sequences, around 190 HIV repertoires remained for analysis. Among the approximately 180 retained HIV repertoires, approximately 57 were collected before ART initiation and approximately 130 were collected after ART initiation. Repertoires were downsampled to 5000 TRB nucleotide sequences, with summary statistics averaged over 100 downsampling iterations. Only TRB sequences with CDR3 regions of at least seven amino acids were retained for analysis. Diversity was measured with a Shannon entropy-derived clonality score and the Gini coefficient. In the repertoire networks, any two of the top 5000 CDR3 amino acid sequences were connected whenever the two sequences differed by an edit distance of one. GLIPH2 predicted antigen specificity groups and MHC restriction for TRB CDR3 amino acid sequences. To flag known associations with CMV, EBV, HIV or tissue antigens, CDR3 amino acid sequences were compared against VDJdb and McPAS-TCR. Pre-ART, post-ART and control groups were compared with Wilcoxon signed-rank tests and Holm-Bonferroni correction. In TCRdb, the immuneACCESS table is reduced to in-frame sequences with V and J assigned. These tables do not hold every clone; where another copy was compared, an unresolved V gene accounts for under half, and the others remain unexplained. D and trimming come from the DNA, and the V and J calls and clone size come from that table. This sample is represented by 20,000 to 25,000 clones; around three quarters of them were singletons. 11% to 15% of the sample comes from the top ten.

Paper-wide results and their limitations: ART initiation was associated with a significant increase in TRB diversity, but diversity stayed significantly below transplant donor controls even after long-term ART. Narrower CDR3 length ranges were observed in HIV repertoires than in controls, and an antigen-experienced repertoire with only a slight naive shift after ART was suggested by the network structure. Since PBMC availability was limited, sequencing covered only the TCR beta chain, with no alpha chain pairing. Because pre-ART samples had limited cell numbers, unsorted PBMC were profiled rather than sorted CD4+ and CD8+ T cells. Inferences about post-ART repertoire changes are limited because no data were available on ART adherence, viral resistance or therapy changes. The repertoire was dominated across all time points by expanded TRB clones identified before ART initiation, although this dominance was seen to fluctuate and to decrease in many PLHIV after ART. The samples were dated from about 2004 to 2018, and the ART regimens that were used may be less effective than current ART regimens.

From a lookup of the germline V gene, CDR1 and CDR2 are ENHRY and SYGVKD. V loses 0 bases of germline sequence and J loses 0 bases, and the interval between the two ends is 8 bases. Inclusive of the bounding cysteine and phenylalanine, the CDR3 is 15 residues long. CDR3 DNA only is kept here, 45 bases in frame from base 1. The clonotype was recovered from a woman under 40 with HIV. This specimen was unsorted PBMCs, taken 2.9 years after starting antiretroviral therapy. The rearrangement combines TRBV10-3 with TRBJ1-1, with no D gene named confidently. The CDR3 in this case is CAISESEGLNTEAFF. The sequence in DNA is TGTGCCATCAGTGAGTCGGAGGGTTTGAACACTGAAGCTTTCTTT.